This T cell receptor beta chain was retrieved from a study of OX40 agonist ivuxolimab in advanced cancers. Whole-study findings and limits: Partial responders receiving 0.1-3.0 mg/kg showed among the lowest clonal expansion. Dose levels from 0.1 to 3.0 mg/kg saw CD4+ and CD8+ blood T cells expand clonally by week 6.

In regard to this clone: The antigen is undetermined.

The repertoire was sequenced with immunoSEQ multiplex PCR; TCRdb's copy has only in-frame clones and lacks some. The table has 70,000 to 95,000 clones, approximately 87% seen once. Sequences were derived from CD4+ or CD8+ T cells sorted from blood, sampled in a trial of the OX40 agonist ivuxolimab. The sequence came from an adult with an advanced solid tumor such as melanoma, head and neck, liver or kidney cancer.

The CDR3, as DNA: TGTGCCAGCTCACCACCGTCCGGGGGCGATGAGCAGTTCTTC. Residues: CASSPPSGGDEQFF. This chain links TRBV18 with TRBJ2-1; D might be TRBD1 or TRBD2, each matching 6 bases. From germline, CDR1 is KGHSH and CDR2 LQKENI. The ends were cut back, 0 bases at V and 8 bases at J, with 11 bases in the middle. This CDR3 has 14 residues.